The present TCR beta chain was sequenced within a study of blood T cell repertoires in COVID-19. Across the study: Acute-phase and convalescent COVID-19 samples originated in the United States, Italy and Spain.

Trimming left V 4 bases short and J 0 bases short, with 16 bases between. Germline CDR1 reads SGHKS; CDR2 reads YYEKEE (reference sequence). This CDR3 region has 16 residues. Sequenced by immunoSEQ multiplex PCR; TCRdb stores in-frame clones only, minus some. Altogether around 250,000 clones are present, around 84% being singletons, with the ten largest covering more than 6.5%. This clone was counted between two and nine times. The chain joins TRBV5-5 to TRBJ1-1; D is perhaps TRBD1 (5 bases). Sequencing was carried out using peripheral blood. The clonotype comes from a woman in her 70s with active or convalescent COVID-19. The chain's CDR3 is CASSTYPDRMNTEAFF. The CDR3 nucleotides are TGTGCCAGCAGCACCTACCCCGACAGAATGAACACTGAAGCTTTCTTT.